The TCR beta chain described here comes from a study of blood T cells in healthy people across ages. Germline V CDR1 and CDR2: KGHSH, LQKENI. CDR3 length: 14 residues. The germline V and J ends were trimmed by 0 bases and 6 bases, with 11 bases remaining between them. Next came a second PCR, run for about 7 to 12 cycles, which used a sample-barcoded 5' primer along with a J-beta primer mix. TCRdb analysed the 5' RACE reads with MiXCR anew, one entry per CDR3 protein. The sample records some 1,500,000 distinct CDR3 sequences, approximately 43% being singletons. The chain employs TRBV18 and TRBJ1-1; D is undetermined. This clonotype was obtained from a woman aged 18-35 years in good health. The sequencing sample was made of blood. The CDR3 DNA reads as TGTGCCAGCTCACCACCGCCGGGTAGAGCTGAAGCTTTCTTT. Its protein is CASSPPPGRAEAFF.